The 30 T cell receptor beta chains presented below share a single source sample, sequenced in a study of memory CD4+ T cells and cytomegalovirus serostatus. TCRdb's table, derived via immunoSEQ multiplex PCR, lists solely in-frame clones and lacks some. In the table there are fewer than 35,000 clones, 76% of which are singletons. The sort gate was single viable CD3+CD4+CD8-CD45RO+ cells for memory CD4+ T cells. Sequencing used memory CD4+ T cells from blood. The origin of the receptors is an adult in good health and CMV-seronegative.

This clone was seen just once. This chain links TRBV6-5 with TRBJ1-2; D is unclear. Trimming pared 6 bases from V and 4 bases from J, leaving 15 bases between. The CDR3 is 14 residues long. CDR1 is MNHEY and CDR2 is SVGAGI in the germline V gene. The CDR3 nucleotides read TGTGCCAGCAGACCCCCGGGGAGGTTCTATGGCTACACCTTC. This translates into CASRPPGRFYGYTF.

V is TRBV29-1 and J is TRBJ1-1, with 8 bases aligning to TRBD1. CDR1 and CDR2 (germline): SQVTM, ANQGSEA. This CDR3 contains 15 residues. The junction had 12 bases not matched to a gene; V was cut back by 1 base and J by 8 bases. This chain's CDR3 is CSVEGPTGAKGEAFF. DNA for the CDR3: TGCAGCGTTGAAGGGCCGACAGGGGCTAAGGGCGAAGCTTTCTTT.

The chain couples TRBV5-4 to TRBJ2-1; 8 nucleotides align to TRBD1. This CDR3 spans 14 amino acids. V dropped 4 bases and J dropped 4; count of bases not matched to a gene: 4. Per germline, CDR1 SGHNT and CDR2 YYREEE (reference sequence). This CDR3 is CASSPRTGYNEQFF. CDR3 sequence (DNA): TGTGCCAGCAGCCCTCGGACAGGGTACAATGAGCAGTTCTTC.

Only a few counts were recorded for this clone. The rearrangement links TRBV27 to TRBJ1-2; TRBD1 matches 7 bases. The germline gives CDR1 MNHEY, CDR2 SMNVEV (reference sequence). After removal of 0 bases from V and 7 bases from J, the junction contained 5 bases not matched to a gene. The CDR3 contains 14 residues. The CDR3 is CASSLSLGGSGYTF. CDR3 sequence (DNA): TGTGCCAGCAGTTTATCCTTAGGGGGCTCTGGCTACACCTTC.

The CDR3 sequence: CAGERDRGGYGYTF. The CDR3 DNA reads TGTGCCGGCGAGCGGGACAGGGGTGGCTATGGCTACACCTTC. J is TRBJ1-2 and V is TRBV30, with TRBD1 identical over 10 bases. V lost 8 bases and J lost 4; bases outside the gene matches: 10. Germline CDR1 is GTSNPN and CDR2 is SVGIG (reference sequence). The length of the CDR3 is 14 residues.

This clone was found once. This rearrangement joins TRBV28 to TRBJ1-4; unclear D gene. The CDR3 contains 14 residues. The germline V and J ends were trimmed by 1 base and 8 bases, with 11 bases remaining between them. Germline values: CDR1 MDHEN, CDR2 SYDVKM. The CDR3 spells CASSLFTFKEKLFF. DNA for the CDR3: TGTGCCAGCAGTTTATTTACTTTCAAAGAAAAACTGTTTTTT. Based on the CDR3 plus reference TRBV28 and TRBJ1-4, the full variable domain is DVKVTQSSRYLVKRTGEKVFLECVQDMDHENMFWYRQDPGLGLRLIYFSYDVKMKEKGDIPEGYSVSREKKERFSLILESASTNQTSMYLCASSLFTFKEKLFFGSGTQLSVL.

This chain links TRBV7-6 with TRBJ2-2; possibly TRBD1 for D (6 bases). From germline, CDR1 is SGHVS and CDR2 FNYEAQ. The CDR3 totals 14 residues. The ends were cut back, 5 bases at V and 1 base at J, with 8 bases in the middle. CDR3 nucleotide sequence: TGTGCCAGCAGCGGCAGGGGGAACACCGGGGAGCTGTTTTTT. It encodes CASSGRGNTGELFF.

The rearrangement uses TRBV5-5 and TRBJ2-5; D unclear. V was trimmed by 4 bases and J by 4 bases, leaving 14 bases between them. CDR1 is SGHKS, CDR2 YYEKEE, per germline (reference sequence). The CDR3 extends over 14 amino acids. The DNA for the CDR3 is TGTGCCAGCAGCCCCCCCGGTATGCCAGAGACCCAGTACTTC. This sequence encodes CASSPPGMPETQYF.

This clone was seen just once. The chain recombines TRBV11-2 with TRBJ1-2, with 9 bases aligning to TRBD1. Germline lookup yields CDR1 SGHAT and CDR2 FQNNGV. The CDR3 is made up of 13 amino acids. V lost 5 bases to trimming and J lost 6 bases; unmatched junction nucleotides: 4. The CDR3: CASSGQGTDGYTF. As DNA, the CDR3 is TGTGCCAGCAGCGGACAGGGGACAGATGGCTACACCTTC.

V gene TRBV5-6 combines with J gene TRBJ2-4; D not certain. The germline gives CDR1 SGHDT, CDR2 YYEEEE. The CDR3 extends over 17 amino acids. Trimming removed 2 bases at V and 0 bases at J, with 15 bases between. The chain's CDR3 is CASSLTQETLAKNIQYF. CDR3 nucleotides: TGTGCCAGCAGCTTAACTCAGGAGACCTTAGCCAAAAACATTCAGTACTTC.

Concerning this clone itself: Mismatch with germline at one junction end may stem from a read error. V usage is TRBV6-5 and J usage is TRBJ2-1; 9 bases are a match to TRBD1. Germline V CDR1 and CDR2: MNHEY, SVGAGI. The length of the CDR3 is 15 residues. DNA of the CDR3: TGTGCCAGCAGTCACTCGACAGGGGGTTACAATGAGCAGTTCTTC. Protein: CASSHSTGGYNEQFF.

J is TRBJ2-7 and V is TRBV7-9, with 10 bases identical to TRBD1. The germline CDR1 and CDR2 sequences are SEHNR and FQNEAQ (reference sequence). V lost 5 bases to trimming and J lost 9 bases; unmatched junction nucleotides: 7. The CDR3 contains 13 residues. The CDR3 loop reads CASSPGQGLGQYF. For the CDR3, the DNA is TGTGCCAGCAGCCCGGGACAGGGGCTAGGGCAGTACTTC.

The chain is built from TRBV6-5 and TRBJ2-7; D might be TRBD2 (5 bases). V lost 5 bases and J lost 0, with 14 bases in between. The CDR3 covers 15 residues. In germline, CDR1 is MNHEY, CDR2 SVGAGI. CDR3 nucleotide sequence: TGTGCCAGCAGTCTCGGACTCCATAACTCCTACGAGCAGTACTTC. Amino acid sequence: CASSLGLHNSYEQYF.

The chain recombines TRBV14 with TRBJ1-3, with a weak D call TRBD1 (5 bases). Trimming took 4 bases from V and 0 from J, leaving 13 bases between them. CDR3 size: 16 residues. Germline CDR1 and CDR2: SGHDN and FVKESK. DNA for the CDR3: TGTGCCAGCAGCCCATCCGGGACGGACTCTGGAAACACCATATATTTT. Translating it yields CASSPSGTDSGNTIYF.

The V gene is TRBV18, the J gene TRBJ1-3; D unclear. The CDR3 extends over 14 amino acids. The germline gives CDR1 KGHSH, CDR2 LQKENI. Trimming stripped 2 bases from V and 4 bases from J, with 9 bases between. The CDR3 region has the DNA TGTGCCAGCTCACCATCGGATGCAGGAAACACCATATATTTT. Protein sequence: CASSPSDAGNTIYF.

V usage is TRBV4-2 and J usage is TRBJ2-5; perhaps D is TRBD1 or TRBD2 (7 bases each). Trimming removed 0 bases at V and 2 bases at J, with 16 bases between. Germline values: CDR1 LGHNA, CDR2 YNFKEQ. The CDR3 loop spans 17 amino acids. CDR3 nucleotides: TGTGCCAGCAGCCAAGATCGGAGACAGGGAGGGCAAGAGACCCAGTACTTC. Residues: CASSQDRRQGGQETQYF.

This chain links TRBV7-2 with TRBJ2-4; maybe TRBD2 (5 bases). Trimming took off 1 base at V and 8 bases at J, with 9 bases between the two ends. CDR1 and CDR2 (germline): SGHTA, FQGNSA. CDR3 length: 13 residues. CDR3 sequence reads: CASSLGDGDIQYF. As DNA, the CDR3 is TGTGCCAGCAGCTTAGGAGACGGGGACATTCAGTACTTC.

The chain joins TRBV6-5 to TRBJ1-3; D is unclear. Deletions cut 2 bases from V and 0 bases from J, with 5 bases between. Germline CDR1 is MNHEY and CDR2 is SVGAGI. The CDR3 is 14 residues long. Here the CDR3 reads CASSYARSGNTIYF. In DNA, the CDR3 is TGTGCCAGCAGTTACGCCCGCTCTGGAAACACCATATATTTT.

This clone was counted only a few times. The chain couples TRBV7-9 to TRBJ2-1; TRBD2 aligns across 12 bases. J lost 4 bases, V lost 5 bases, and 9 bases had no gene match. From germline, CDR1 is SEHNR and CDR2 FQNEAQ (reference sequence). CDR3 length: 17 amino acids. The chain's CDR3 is CASSPRGLAGLYNEQFF. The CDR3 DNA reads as TGTGCCAGCAGCCCACGAGGACTAGCGGGGTTGTACAATGAGCAGTTCTTC.

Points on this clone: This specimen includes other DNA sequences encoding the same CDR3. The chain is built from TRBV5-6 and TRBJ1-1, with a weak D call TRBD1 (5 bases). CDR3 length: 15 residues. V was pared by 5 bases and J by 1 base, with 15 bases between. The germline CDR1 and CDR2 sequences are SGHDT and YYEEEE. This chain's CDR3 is CASSSAGTANTEAFF. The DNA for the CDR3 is TGTGCCAGCAGTTCGGCCGGGACGGCGAACACTGAAGCTTTCTTT.

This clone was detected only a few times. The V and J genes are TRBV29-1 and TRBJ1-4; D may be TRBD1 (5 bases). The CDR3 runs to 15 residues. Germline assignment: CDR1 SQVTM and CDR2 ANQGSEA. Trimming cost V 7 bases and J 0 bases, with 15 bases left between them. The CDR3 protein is CSAGQVGTTNEKLFF. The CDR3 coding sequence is TGCAGCGCAGGACAAGTGGGGACAACTAATGAAAAACTGTTTTTT. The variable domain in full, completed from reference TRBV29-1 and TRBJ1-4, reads SAVISQKPSRDICQRGTSLTIQCQVDSQVTMMFWYRQQPGQSLTLIATANQGSEATYESGFVIDKFPISRPNLTFSTLTVSNMSPEDSSIYLCSAGQVGTTNEKLFFGSGTQLSVL.

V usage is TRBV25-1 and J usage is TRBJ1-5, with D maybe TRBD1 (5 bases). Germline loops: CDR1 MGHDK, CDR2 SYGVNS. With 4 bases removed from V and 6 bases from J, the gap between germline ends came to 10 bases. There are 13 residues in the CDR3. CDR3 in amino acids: CASSGTGPQPQHF. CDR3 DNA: TGTGCCAGCAGTGGAACAGGCCCTCAGCCCCAGCATTTT. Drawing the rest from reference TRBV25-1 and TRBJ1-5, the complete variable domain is EADIYQTPRYLVIGTGKKITLECSQTMGHDKMYWYQQDPGMELHLIHYSYGVNSTEKGDLSSESTVSRIRTEHFPLTLESARPSHTSQYLCASSGTGPQPQHFGDGTRLSIL.

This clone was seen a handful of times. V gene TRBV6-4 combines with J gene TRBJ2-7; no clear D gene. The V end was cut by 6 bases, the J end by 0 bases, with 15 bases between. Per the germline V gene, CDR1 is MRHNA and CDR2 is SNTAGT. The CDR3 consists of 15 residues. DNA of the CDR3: TGTGCCAGCAGGACCCGGCAGGAGAGCTCCTACGAGCAGTACTTC. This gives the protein CASRTRQESSYEQYF.

This CDR3 is CASRGTGGFVGYTF. In DNA, the CDR3 is TGTGCCAGCAGGGGGACAGGGGGCTTTGTTGGCTACACCTTC. J is TRBJ1-2 and V is TRBV27, with 12 bases identical to TRBD1. The CDR3 consists of 14 residues. Germline V lookup: CDR1 MNHEY, CDR2 SMNVEV (reference sequence). Trimming removed 6 bases from V and 7 bases from J; junction bases left unmatched: 6.

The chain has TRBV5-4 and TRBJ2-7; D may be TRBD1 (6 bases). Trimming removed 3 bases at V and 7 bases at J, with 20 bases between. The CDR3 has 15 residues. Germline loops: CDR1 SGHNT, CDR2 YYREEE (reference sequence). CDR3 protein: CASSSQSDRLGEQYF. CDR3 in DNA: TGTGCCAGCAGCTCTCAAAGTGACAGGCTAGGGGAGCAGTACTTC.

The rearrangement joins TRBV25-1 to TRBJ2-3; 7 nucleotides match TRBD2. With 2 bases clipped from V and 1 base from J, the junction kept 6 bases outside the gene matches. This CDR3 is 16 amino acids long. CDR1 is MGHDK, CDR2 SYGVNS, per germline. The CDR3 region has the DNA TGTGCCAGCAGTGAACCGGGGGGTGTCGGCACAGATACGCAGTATTTT. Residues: CASSEPGGVGTDTQYF.

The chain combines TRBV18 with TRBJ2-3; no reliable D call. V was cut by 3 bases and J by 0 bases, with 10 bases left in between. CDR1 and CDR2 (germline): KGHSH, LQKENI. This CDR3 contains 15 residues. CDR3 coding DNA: TGTGCCAGCTCACCGTTAACAGTTAGCACAGATACGCAGTATTTT. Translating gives CASSPLTVSTDTQYF.

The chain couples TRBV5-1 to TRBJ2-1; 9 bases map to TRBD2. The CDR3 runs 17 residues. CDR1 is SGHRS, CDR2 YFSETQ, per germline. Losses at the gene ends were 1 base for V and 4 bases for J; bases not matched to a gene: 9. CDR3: CASSLLTTSGLYNEQFF. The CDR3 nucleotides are TGCGCCAGCAGCTTGCTCACTACTAGCGGGTTGTACAATGAGCAGTTCTTC.

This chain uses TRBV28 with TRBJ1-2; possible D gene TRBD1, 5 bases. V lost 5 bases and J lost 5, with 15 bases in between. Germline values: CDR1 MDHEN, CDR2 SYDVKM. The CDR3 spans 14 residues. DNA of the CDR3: TGTGCCAGCAGTCCTCAGGGAGCCGGGTATGGCTACACCTTC. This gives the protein CASSPQGAGYGYTF.

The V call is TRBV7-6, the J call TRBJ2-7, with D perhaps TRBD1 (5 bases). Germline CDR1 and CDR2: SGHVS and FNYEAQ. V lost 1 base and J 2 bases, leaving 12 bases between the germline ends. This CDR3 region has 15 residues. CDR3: CASSLVQESTYEQYF. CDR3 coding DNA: TGTGCCAGCAGCTTAGTACAGGAATCAACCTACGAGCAGTACTTC.